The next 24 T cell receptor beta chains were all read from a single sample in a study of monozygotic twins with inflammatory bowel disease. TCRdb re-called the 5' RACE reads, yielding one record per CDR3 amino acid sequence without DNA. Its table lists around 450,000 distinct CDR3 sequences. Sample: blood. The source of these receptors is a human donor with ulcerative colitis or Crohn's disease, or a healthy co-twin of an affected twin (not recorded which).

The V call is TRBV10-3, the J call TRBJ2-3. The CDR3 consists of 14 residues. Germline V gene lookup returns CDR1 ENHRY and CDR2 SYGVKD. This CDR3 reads CATSNSVGTDTQYF.

This chain's CDR3 is CASSEDRGANYGYTF. The chain joins TRBV12-3 or TRBV12-4 to TRBJ1-2; the D gene TCRdb calls, TRBD1, cannot be checked with no DNA. There are 15 residues in the CDR3.

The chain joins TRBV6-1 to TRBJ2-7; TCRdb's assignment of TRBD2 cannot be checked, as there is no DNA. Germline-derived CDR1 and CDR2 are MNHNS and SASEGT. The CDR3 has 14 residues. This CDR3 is CASTLWASSYEQYF.

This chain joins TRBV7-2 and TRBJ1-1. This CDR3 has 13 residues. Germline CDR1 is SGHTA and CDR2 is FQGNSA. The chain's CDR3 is CASSLSEGTEAFF.

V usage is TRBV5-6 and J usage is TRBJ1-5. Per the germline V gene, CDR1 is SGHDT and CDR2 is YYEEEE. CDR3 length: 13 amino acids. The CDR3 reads CASSRTPNQPQHF.

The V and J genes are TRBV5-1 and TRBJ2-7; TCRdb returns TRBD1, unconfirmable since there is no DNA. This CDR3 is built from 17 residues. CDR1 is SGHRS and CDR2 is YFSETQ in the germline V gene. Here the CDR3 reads CASSGDLGQALINEQYF.

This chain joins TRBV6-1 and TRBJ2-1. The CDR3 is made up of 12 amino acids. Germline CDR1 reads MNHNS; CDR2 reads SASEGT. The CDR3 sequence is CASTADYNEQFF.

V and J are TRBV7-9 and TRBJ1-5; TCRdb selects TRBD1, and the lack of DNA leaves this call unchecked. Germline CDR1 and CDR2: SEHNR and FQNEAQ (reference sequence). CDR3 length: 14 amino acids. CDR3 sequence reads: CASSVQGFNQPQHF.

The chain's CDR3 is CSASSRGLYTQYF. The chain carries TRBV20-1 and TRBJ2-3; the D gene TCRdb calls, TRBD1, cannot be checked with no DNA. Germline CDR1 reads DFQATT; CDR2 reads SNEGSKA (reference sequence). The CDR3 spans 13 residues.

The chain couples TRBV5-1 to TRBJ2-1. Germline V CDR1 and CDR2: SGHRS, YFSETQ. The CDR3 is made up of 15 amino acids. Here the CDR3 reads CASSLVTSTYNEQFF.

CDR3: CASSQGQGLWGTEAFF. The chain recombines TRBV7-6 with TRBJ1-1; TCRdb returns TRBD1, unconfirmable since there is no DNA. The CDR3 is 16 residues long. Germline values: CDR1 SGHVS, CDR2 FNYEAQ.

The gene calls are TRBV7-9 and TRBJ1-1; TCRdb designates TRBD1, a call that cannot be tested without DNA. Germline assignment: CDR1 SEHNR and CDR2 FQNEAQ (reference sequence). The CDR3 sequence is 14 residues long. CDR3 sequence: CASSLTGTYTEAFF.

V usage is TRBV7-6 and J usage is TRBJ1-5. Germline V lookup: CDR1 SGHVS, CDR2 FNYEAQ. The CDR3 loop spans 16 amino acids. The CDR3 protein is CASSLGNRYSNQPQHF.

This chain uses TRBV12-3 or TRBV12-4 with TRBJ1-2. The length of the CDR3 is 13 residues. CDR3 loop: CASSLSMNYGYTF.

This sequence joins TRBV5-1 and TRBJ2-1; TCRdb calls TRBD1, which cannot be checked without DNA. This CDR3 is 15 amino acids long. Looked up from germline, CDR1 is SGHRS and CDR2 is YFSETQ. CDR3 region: CASSLGAREDNEQFF.

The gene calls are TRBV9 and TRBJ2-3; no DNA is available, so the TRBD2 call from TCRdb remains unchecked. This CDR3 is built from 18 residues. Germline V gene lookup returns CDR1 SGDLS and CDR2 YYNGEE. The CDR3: CASSPGLVGGSLTDTQYF.

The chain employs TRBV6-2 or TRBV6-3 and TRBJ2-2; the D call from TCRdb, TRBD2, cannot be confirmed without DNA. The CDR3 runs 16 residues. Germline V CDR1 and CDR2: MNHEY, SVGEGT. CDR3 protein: CASSRLRDSPTGELFF.

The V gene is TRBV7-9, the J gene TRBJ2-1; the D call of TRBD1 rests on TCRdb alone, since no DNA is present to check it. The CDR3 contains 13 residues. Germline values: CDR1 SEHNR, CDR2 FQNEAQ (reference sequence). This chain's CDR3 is CASSFLQGYEQFF.

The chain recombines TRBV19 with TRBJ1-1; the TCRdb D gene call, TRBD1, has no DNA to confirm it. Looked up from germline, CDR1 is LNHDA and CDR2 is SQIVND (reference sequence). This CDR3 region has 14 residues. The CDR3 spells CASNPDRPNTEAFF.

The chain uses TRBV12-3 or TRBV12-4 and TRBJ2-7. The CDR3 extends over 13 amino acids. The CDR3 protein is CASTPPHSYEQYF.

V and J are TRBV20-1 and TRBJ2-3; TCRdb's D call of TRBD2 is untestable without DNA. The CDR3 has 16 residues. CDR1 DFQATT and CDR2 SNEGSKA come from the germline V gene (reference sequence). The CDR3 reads CSARDRTSGTTDTQYF.

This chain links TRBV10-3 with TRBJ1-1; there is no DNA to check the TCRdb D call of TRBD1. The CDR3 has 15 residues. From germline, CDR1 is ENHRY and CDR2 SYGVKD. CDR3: CAIRVGGKLNTEAFF.

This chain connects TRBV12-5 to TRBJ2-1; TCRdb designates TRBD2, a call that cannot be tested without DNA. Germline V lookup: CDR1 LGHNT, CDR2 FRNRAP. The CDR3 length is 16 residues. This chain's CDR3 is CASGLGAGPLYNEQFF.

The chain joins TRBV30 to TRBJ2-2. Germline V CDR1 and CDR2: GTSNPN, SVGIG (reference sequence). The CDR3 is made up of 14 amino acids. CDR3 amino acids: CAWRLQGNSGELFF.